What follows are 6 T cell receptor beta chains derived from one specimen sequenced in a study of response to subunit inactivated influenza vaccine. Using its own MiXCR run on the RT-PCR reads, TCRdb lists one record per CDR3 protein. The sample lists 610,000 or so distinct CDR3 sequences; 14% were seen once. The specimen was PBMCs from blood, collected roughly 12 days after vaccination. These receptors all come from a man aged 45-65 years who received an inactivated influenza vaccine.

The CDR3 coding sequence is TGCAGCGTTGCAACAGGTACCTCCTACGAGCAGTACTTC. This sequence encodes CSVATGTSYEQYF. The chain uses TRBV29-1 and TRBJ2-7; D is possibly TRBD1 (5 bases). Germline values: CDR1 SQVTM, CDR2 ANQGSEA. The CDR3 has 13 residues. Trimming took off 4 bases at V and 0 bases at J, with 10 bases between the two ends.

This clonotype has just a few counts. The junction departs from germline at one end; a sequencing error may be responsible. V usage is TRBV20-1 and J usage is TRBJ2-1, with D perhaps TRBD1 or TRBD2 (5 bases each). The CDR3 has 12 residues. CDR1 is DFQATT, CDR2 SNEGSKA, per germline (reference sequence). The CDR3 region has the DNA TGCAGTGCTTATCTTAGACAGCCCATGGAGGTCTTC. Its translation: CSAYLRQPMEVF.

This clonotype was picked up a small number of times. The CDR3 reads CASSVTGEPNYGYTF. CDR3 coding DNA: TGTGCCAGCAGCGTAACAGGGGAGCCTAACTATGGCTACACCTTC. The rearrangement uses TRBV9 and TRBJ1-2; 7 bases match TRBD1. The J segment lost 0 bases and the V segment lost 1 base, leaving 3 bases of the junction unmatched. The V gene's germline CDR1 is SGDLS and CDR2 YYNGEE. The CDR3 has 15 amino acids.

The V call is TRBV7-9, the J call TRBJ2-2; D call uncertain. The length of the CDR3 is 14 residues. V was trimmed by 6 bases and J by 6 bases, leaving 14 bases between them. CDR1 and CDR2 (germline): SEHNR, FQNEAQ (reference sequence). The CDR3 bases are TGTGCCAGCAGTGACGGACGGTTCGCCGGGGAGCTGTTTTTT. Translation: CASSDGRFAGELFF.

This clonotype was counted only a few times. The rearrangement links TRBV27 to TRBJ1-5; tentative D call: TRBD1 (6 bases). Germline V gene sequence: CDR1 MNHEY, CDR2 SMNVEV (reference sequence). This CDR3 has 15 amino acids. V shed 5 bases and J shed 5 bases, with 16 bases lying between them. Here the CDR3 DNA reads TGTGCCAGCAGTGCAATCCGGGACACCGATCAGCCCCAGCATTTT. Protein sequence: CASSAIRDTDQPQHF.

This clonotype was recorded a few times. In DNA form, the CDR3 reads TGTGCCATCAGTGAGTCGAAGGGGGCCCAGTACTTC. It codes for CAISESKGAQYF. V usage is TRBV10-3 and J usage is TRBJ2-5; a possible D gene is TRBD1 (6 bases). V lost 0 bases and J 9 bases, leaving 8 bases between the germline ends. The germline CDR1 and CDR2 sequences are ENHRY and SYGVKD. CDR3 length: 12 residues.